The 12 T cell receptor beta chains below come from one sample, sequenced in a study of control samples from healthy donors and cancer patients. TCRdb's table, derived via immunoSEQ multiplex PCR, lists solely in-frame clones and lacks some. The sample lists 95,000 to 150,000 clones, more than 75% occurring once. The material sequenced was blood. The receptors were gathered from a man younger than 35 in good health.

The V and J genes are TRBV15 and TRBJ1-4; perhaps TRBD1 as D (5 bases). Per the germline V gene, CDR1 is LNHNV and CDR2 is YYDKDF (reference sequence). The CDR3 sequence is 15 residues long. V lost 1 base and J 13 bases, leaving 19 bases between the germline ends. In nucleotides, the CDR3 is TGTGCCACCAGCAGAGTCAGACAGAGAGAGAACCGACTGTTTTTT. Its protein product is CATSRVRQRENRLFF.

This chain links TRBV12-5 with TRBJ1-3; perhaps TRBD1 as D (5 bases). Germline V gene sequence: CDR1 LGHNT, CDR2 FRNRAP. This CDR3 is built from 17 residues. V lost 1 base and J lost 2, with 15 bases in between. The CDR3 region has the DNA TGTGCTAGTGGTTTGGCCCTGTCGGGGCAGGCTGGAAACACCATATATTTT. Amino acid sequence: CASGLALSGQAGNTIYF.

The chain links TRBV5-1 to TRBJ2-4; unclear D gene. The CDR3 sequence is 15 residues long. V was pared by 0 bases and J by 3 bases, with 10 bases between. The V gene's germline CDR1 is SGHRS and CDR2 YFSETQ. The CDR3 loop reads CASSLGGDGKNIQYF. The DNA for the CDR3 is TGCGCCAGCAGCTTGGGAGGAGACGGCAAAAACATTCAGTACTTC.

The chain has TRBV4-3 and TRBJ1-1; D not resolved. Germline CDR1 LGHNA, CDR2 YSLEER. This CDR3 comprises 15 residues. V lost 0 bases to trimming and J lost 3 bases, with 11 bases between them. The DNA for the CDR3 is TGCGCCAGCAGCCAAGATAGGCAGACCGACACTGAAGCTTTCTTT. Translation gives CASSQDRQTDTEAFF.

The V and J genes are TRBV12-5 and TRBJ2-1, with 9 bases identical to TRBD2. Per the germline V gene, CDR1 is LGHNT and CDR2 is FRNRAP. Losses at the gene ends were 5 bases for V and 6 bases for J; bases not matched to a gene: 8. This CDR3 region has 15 residues. For the CDR3, the DNA is TGTGCTAGTGGTCACGGGACTAGCTACGGCAATGAGCAGTTCTTC. Translated: CASGHGTSYGNEQFF.

This rearrangement joins TRBV7-2 to TRBJ1-6; 7 bases fit TRBD1. The V gene's germline CDR1 is SGHTA and CDR2 FQGNSA. This CDR3 has 17 amino acids. V gave up 4 bases and J gave up 6 bases; unmatched junction bases: 12. The CDR3 nucleotides read TGTGCCAGCAGCTCTCCCATTGAGGGGACAGCTAATTCACCCCTCCACTTT. Translated, it gives CASSSPIEGTANSPLHF.

This clone appeared a single time. The V call is TRBV18, the J call TRBJ2-7; 7 bases are a match to TRBD2. With 3 bases clipped from V and 5 bases from J, the junction kept 16 bases outside the gene matches. CDR1 and CDR2 from the germline V gene are KGHSH and LQKENI. CDR3 length equals 17 residues. The CDR3 here is CASSPSRGLSSGDEQYF. In DNA, the CDR3 is TGTGCCAGCTCACCGAGCAGAGGGTTGTCTAGCGGCGACGAGCAGTACTTC.

J is TRBJ2-3 and V is TRBV5-1; 9 bases line up with TRBD1. Losses at the gene ends were 0 bases for V and 8 bases for J; bases not matched to a gene: 4. Germline loops: CDR1 SGHRS, CDR2 YFSETQ. This CDR3 has 14 residues. In DNA, the CDR3 is TGCGCCAGCAGCTTGGACCACAGGGGGCCTACGCAGTATTTT. Its translation: CASSLDHRGPTQYF.

The CDR3 here is CASSPVEGQPQHF. The CDR3 DNA reads as TGTGCCAGCAGCCCAGTGGAGGGTCAGCCCCAGCATTTT. The chain has TRBV5-4 and TRBJ1-5, with D unresolved. The CDR3 is made up of 13 amino acids. From germline, CDR1 is SGHNT and CDR2 YYREEE (reference sequence). The V end was cut by 4 bases, the J end by 6 bases, with 11 bases between.

This clone was seen a few times. This chain joins TRBV27 and TRBJ2-5; D is uncertain. CDR3 length equals 13 residues. CDR1 is MNHEY and CDR2 is SMNVEV in the germline V gene (reference sequence). Deletions cut 3 bases from V and 2 bases from J, with 7 bases between. CDR3 in DNA: TGTGCCAGCAGTTTCGACATACAAGAGACCCAGTACTTC. Protein product: CASSFDIQETQYF.

This clone was counted once. Other DNA sequences in this sample translate to the same CDR3. This chain joins TRBV6-2 or TRBV6-3 and TRBJ1-1; D remains ambiguous. Germline V CDR1 and CDR2: MNHEY, SVGEGT. Deletions cut 3 bases from V and 5 bases from J, with 7 bases between. The CDR3 has 12 residues. CDR3 loop: CASSYGGTEAFF. CDR3 DNA: TGTGCCAGCAGTTATGGCGGGACTGAAGCTTTCTTT.

CDR3 region: CASSQERGYGYTF. The CDR3, as DNA: TGTGCCAGCAGCCAAGAAAGGGGCTATGGCTACACCTTC. The chain links TRBV14 to TRBJ1-2; possibly TRBD1 for D (5 bases). Looked up from germline, CDR1 is SGHDN and CDR2 is FVKESK. Trimming removed 0 bases at V and 4 bases at J, with 6 bases between. The CDR3 sequence is 13 residues long.